The clone carrying this T cell receptor beta chain was seen only a few times. Its antigen is not identified. The beta constant-region primer was an equimolar mix of two oligonucleotides covering TRBC1 and TRBC2. TCRdb re-called the UMI-ligation and nested PCR reads through MiXCR, storing one row per CDR3 protein. The sample records fewer than 40,000 distinct CDR3 sequences, approximately 12% being singletons. The entry originates in a study of naive and memory T cell subsets. Looked up from germline, CDR1 is SGHTA and CDR2 is FQGNSA. The CDR3 has 16 amino acids. V gave up 6 bases and J gave up 3 bases; unmatched junction bases: 6. Overnight CMV lysate stimulation of fresh PBMCs defined donor CMV status by CD4+ IFNgamma. Sequential positive selection took CD4 T cells first, then CD8 T cells. Cells stained for CD3, CD4, CD8, CD45RA, CD27 and viability were sorted into four CD45RA/CD27 subsets. Study-wide results and limits: Gini index rose across naive, CM, EM and EMRA in CD4 and CD8.

Material for sequencing was effector memory CD4+ T cells from blood. The subset: effector memory, CD45RA- CD27-. This TCR came from a human donor in good health. The chain employs TRBV7-2 and TRBJ1-6; 9 bases agree with TRBD1. CDR3 nucleotide sequence: TGTGCCAGCAGTTCTGGGACAGGGCTCTATAATTCACCCCTCCACTTT. Translated: CASSSGTGLYNSPLHF.